One sample yielded the 24 T cell receptor beta chains listed below, sequenced in a study of Graves' ophthalmopathy and Graves' hyperthyroidism. Amplified material comprised TCR beta CDR3 regions derived from RNA transcripts. RT-PCR in the first round used HTBI primers; a second-round multiplex PCR followed. TCRdb re-called the multiplex PCR reads with MiXCR, one entry per CDR3 protein. The table lists 500,000 to 600,000 distinct CDR3 sequences, less than 40% of them singletons. Sequenced: peripheral blood or thyroid tissue (not recorded which). These receptor sequences come from an adult man with Graves' hyperthyroidism.

This chain uses TRBV15 with TRBJ1-5, with a possible D match to TRBD1 (5 bases). The CDR3 spans 16 residues. Trimming removed 3 bases at V and 2 bases at J, with 14 bases between. From germline, CDR1 is LNHNV and CDR2 YYDKDF (reference sequence). CDR3 protein: CATSSQAGSGNQPQHF. Written as DNA, the CDR3 is TGTGCCACCAGCAGCCAAGCAGGGAGTGGCAATCAGCCCCAGCATTTT. The full variable domain, with the rest looked up from reference TRBV15 and TRBJ1-5, is DAMVIQNPRYQVTQFGKPVTLSCSQTLNHNVMYWYQQKSSQAPKLLFHYYDKDFNNEADTPDNFQSRRPNTSFCFLDIRSPGLGDTAMYLCATSSQAGSGNQPQHFGDGTRLSIL.

This chain joins TRBV5-1 and TRBJ1-1; TRBD1 matches at 8 bases. Germline CDR1 and CDR2: SGHRS and YFSETQ. J lost 12 bases, V lost 4 bases, and 8 bases had no gene match. This CDR3 has 12 amino acids. The CDR3 region has the DNA TGCGCCAGCAGCCAGGGGACAGGTGGGCCTTTCTTT. Translation gives CASSQGTGGPFF.

A few counts support this clonotype. The genes are TRBV29-1 and TRBJ1-1, with D hard to call. Per the germline V gene, CDR1 is SQVTM and CDR2 is ANQGSEA. The CDR3 sequence is 9 residues long. CDR3 in DNA: TGCAGTGTAGGGACTGAAGCTTTCTTT. Translated, it gives CSVGTEAFF.

The rearrangement uses TRBV7-9 and TRBJ2-7, with 9 positions matching TRBD2. The V and J ends lost 7 bases and 6 bases, in that order; junction bases with no gene match: 13. The V gene's germline CDR1 is SEHNR and CDR2 FQNEAQ (reference sequence). CDR3 length: 15 amino acids. The CDR3 region is CASMGGLAGPPEQYF. CDR3 in DNA: TGTGCCAGCATGGGGGGTCTAGCGGGACCACCCGAGCAGTACTTC.

This clonotype was counted only a few times. CDR3 sequence (DNA): TGTGCCAGCAGTTTCACACAGGGCATCGCTGGAAACACCATATATTTT. This encodes CASSFTQGIAGNTIYF. This rearrangement joins TRBV6-5 to TRBJ1-3; D perhaps matches TRBD1 (6 bases). The CDR3 loop spans 16 amino acids. Germline lookup yields CDR1 MNHEY and CDR2 SVGAGI. V was trimmed by 4 bases and J by 2 bases, leaving 15 bases between them.

The V and J genes are TRBV20-1 and TRBJ2-1, with a possible D match to TRBD2 (6 bases). The CDR3 has 13 amino acids. The ends were cut back, 4 bases at V and 2 bases at J, with 9 bases in the middle. Per germline, CDR1 DFQATT and CDR2 SNEGSKA (reference sequence). CDR3 in DNA: TGCAGTGCTAAGCCTAGCGCCTACAATGAGCAGTTCTTC. Amino acids: CSAKPSAYNEQFF.

V usage is TRBV3-1 and J usage is TRBJ1-5; 7 bases are shared with TRBD1. The germline CDR1 and CDR2 sequences are LGHDT and YNNKEL (reference sequence). The CDR3 length is 14 residues. Trimming removed 4 bases from V and 3 bases from J; junction bases left unmatched: 3. CDR3: CASSLGTDNQPQHF. The CDR3 DNA sequence: TGTGCCAGCAGCCTAGGGACAGACAATCAGCCCCAGCATTTT.

This clonotype has only a few counts. The chain recombines TRBV29-1 with TRBJ2-1; possibly TRBD1 or TRBD2 for D (5 bases each). The V end was cut by 2 bases, the J end by 8 bases, with 13 bases between. The CDR3 is made up of 13 amino acids. In germline, CDR1 is SQVTM, CDR2 ANQGSEA. The CDR3 DNA sequence: TGCAGCGTTGAATGGGGGAGTTATGATGAGCAGTTCTTC. Residues: CSVEWGSYDEQFF.

This clonotype was counted a few times. V and J are TRBV28 and TRBJ1-5; tentative D call: TRBD1 (6 bases). Looked up from germline, CDR1 is MDHEN and CDR2 is SYDVKM. This CDR3 has 16 amino acids. V was clipped by 6 bases and J by 6 bases, with 21 bases between them. CDR3 in amino acids: CASSPNLGGYSQPQHF. The CDR3 DNA is TGTGCCAGCAGCCCAAACCTAGGGGGATATAGTCAGCCCCAGCATTTT.

This clonotype was seen only once. A much larger clone lies a single base off, so this may be a read error. In DNA, the CDR3 is TGCAGTGCTCCCAGGGGCGGTGGCACTGAAGCTTTCTTT. Protein sequence: CSAPRGGGTEAFF. The V gene is TRBV20-1, the J gene TRBJ1-1; D may be TRBD1 (6 bases). The CDR3 consists of 13 residues. Germline values: CDR1 DFQATT, CDR2 SNEGSKA (reference sequence). The V and J ends lost 5 bases and 4 bases respectively, with 14 bases between them.

Remarks on this clonotype: This may arise from a read error, as a much more abundant clone is one base away. V usage is TRBV12-3 or TRBV12-4 and J usage is TRBJ2-2; D possibly corresponds to TRBD1 (6 bases). This CDR3 is built from 14 residues. This CDR3 is CAGSPGQPTGELFF. CDR3 coding DNA: TGTGCCGGCAGTCCTGGACAGCCCACCGGGGAGCTGTTTTTT.

About this clonotype itself: This clone may be a read error of a much larger clone one base away. The chain recombines TRBV6-6 with TRBJ1-6; tentative D call: TRBD1 (6 bases). V was trimmed by 8 bases and J by 6 bases, leaving 11 bases between them. The CDR3 extends over 13 amino acids. Germline assignment: CDR1 MNHNY and CDR2 SVGAGI (reference sequence). CDR3 residues: CASGPQGNSPLHF. The CDR3 DNA sequence: TGTGCCAGCGGTCCACAGGGTAATTCACCCCTCCACTTT.

Remarks on this clonotype: A much bigger clone sits one base away, suggesting this may be a read error. The chain combines TRBV7-8 with TRBJ2-7; D is unresolved. Per the germline V gene, CDR1 is SGHVS and CDR2 is FQNEAQ. The V end was cut by 0 bases, the J end by 4 bases, with 13 bases between. The CDR3 is 15 residues long. This chain's CDR3 is CASSLAIWPEYEQYF. The CDR3 nucleotides are TGTGCCAGCAGCTTAGCGATTTGGCCAGAATACGAGCAGTACTTC. Full variable domain (outside the CDR3, taken from reference TRBV7-8 and TRBJ2-7): GAGVSQSPRYKVAKRGQDVALRCDPISGHVSLFWYQQALGQGPEFLTYFQNEAQLDKSGLPSDRFFAERPEGSVSTLKIQRTQQEDSAVYLCASSLAIWPEYEQYFGPGTRLTVT.

Worth noting for this clonotype: A much larger clone lies a single base off, so this may be a read error. The J gene is TRBJ2-2, the V gene TRBV9; no reliable D call. The CDR3 totals 13 residues. Germline CDR1 reads SGDLS; CDR2 reads YYNGEE. The CDR3 sequence is CASSAYNIGELFF. The CDR3 DNA sequence: TGTGCCAGCAGCGCTTATAACATCGGGGAGCTGTTTTTT.

The chain links TRBV12-3 or TRBV12-4 to TRBJ2-3; 13 nucleotides align to TRBD2. The J segment lost 5 bases and the V segment lost 1 base, leaving 3 bases of the junction unmatched. CDR3 length: 16 residues. The CDR3 DNA reads as TGTGCCAGCAGTTTAGGACTAGCGGGAGGTGGAGATACGCAGTATTTT. Translation: CASSLGLAGGGDTQYF.

This clonotype has ten or more counts. J is TRBJ2-6 and V is TRBV19; 7 bases map to TRBD2. After removal of 1 base from V and 1 base from J, the junction contained 1 base not matched to a gene. The CDR3 covers 16 residues. Germline-derived CDR1 and CDR2 are LNHDA and SQIVND (reference sequence). In DNA, the CDR3 is TGTGCCAGTAGTATAGTGGGAGGGTCTGGGGCCAACGTCCTGACTTTC. This sequence encodes CASSIVGGSGANVLTF.

This clonotype appeared many times. CDR3 nucleotide sequence: TGTGCCAGCACCCTCGAAACAGGGATCGACAATCAGCCCCAGCATTTT. Its translation is CASTLETGIDNQPQHF. The chain joins TRBV2 to TRBJ1-5, with D maybe TRBD1 (6 bases). The CDR3 covers 16 residues. The V end lost 7 bases, the J end lost 3 bases, and 19 bases lay between the germline ends. Germline V gene lookup returns CDR1 SNHLY and CDR2 FYNNEI.

This clonotype was counted ten times or more. The chain uses TRBV6-5 and TRBJ1-5, with D unresolved. V lost 5 bases and J lost 7, with 18 bases in between. In germline, CDR1 is MNHEY, CDR2 SVGAGI. The CDR3 consists of 15 residues. CDR3 sequence: CASSPLPGRGQPQHF. The CDR3 region has the DNA TGTGCCAGCAGTCCACTTCCAGGAAGAGGGCAGCCCCAGCATTTT.

As concerns this clonotype: A clone one base away is much larger, so this may be a read error. The CDR3 does not close with the conserved phenylalanine or tryptophan, likely indicating a read error. DNA of the CDR3: TGCAGCGTTGACCCCGAGGGGGGGAACACTGAAGCTTTCTCT. Its translation: CSVDPEGGNTEAFS. J is TRBJ1-1 and V is TRBV29-1, with D possibly TRBD1 on 6 matching bases. Trimming removed 3 bases at V and 1 base at J, with 12 bases between. This CDR3 is built from 14 residues. The V gene's germline CDR1 is SQVTM and CDR2 ANQGSEA.

This sequence joins TRBV12-3 or TRBV12-4 and TRBJ2-7, with 13 bases matching TRBD2. J was trimmed by 9 bases and V by 8 bases; bases with no gene match: 19. CDR3 length equals 17 residues. CDR3 protein: CASAGPGLAGDTDTQYF. For the CDR3, the DNA is TGTGCCAGCGCTGGGCCCGGACTAGCGGGGGACACAGATACGCAGTACTTC.

The rearrangement uses TRBV15 and TRBJ1-5; D gene ambiguous. The length of the CDR3 is 17 residues. V was cut by 0 bases and J by 0 bases, with 12 bases left in between. Germline CDR1 and CDR2: LNHNV and YYDKDF (reference sequence). CDR3 DNA sequence: TGTGCCACCAGCAGAGACGAAACGGCCGCTAGCAATCAGCCCCAGCATTTT. Protein sequence: CATSRDETAASNQPQHF.

On this clonotype: A much larger clone differs from this one at a single base, so this may be a read error. The chain employs TRBV10-3 and TRBJ1-1; tentative D call: TRBD1 (6 bases). Germline CDR1 is ENHRY and CDR2 is SYGVKD. V dropped 3 bases and J dropped 5 bases, with 16 bases sitting between them. There are 15 residues in the CDR3. The CDR3: CAISEPPGVGTEAFF. CDR3 sequence (DNA): TGTGCCATCAGTGAACCCCCAGGGGTGGGGACTGAAGCTTTCTTT.

This clonotype was found many times. V usage is TRBV19 and J usage is TRBJ2-6, with a weak D call TRBD1 (5 bases). Germline V gene lookup returns CDR1 LNHDA and CDR2 SQIVND (reference sequence). V lost 5 bases to trimming and J lost 2 bases, with 10 bases between them. This CDR3 contains 15 residues. The chain's CDR3 is CASSPQGTGANVLTF. Written as DNA, the CDR3 is TGTGCCAGTAGTCCTCAGGGCACTGGGGCCAACGTCCTGACTTTC.

Notes on this clonotype: Germline and junction disagree at one end, which may indicate a read error. V and J are TRBV6-1 and TRBJ1-6, with D perhaps matching TRBD1 (6 bases). This CDR3 is built from 13 residues. The germline V gene has CDR1 MNHNS and CDR2 SASEGT. The CDR3, as DNA: TGTGCCAGCAGGGAAGGGGGGAATTCACCCCTCCACTTT. This codes for CASREGGNSPLHF.